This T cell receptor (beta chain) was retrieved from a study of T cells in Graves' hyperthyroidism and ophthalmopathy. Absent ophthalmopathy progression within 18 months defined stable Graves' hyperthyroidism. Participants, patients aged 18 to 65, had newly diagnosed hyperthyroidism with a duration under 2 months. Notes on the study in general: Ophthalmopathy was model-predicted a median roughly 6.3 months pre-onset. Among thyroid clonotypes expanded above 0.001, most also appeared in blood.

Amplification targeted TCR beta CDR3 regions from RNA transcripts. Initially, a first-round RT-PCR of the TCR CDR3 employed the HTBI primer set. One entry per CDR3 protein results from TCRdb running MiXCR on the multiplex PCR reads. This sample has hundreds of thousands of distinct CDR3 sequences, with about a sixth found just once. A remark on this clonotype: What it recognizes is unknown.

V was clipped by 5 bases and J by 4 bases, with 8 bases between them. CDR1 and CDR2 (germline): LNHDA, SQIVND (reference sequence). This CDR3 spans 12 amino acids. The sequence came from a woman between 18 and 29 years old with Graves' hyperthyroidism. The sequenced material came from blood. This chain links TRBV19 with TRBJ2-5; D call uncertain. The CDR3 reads CASSSLPETQYF. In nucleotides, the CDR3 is TGTGCCAGTAGTTCCCTCCCAGAGACCCAGTACTTC.